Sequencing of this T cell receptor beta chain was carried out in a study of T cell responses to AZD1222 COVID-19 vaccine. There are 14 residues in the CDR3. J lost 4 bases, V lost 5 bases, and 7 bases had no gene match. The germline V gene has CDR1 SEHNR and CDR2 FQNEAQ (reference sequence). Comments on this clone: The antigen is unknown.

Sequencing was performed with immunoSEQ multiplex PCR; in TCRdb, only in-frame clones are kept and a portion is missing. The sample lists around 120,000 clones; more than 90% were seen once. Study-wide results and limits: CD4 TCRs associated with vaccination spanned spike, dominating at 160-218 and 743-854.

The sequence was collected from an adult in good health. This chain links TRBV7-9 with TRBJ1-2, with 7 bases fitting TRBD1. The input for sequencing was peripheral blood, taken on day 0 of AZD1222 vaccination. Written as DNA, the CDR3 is TGTGCCAGCAGCCAACCGGGACAGATCTATGGCTACACCTTC. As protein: CASSQPGQIYGYTF.